This T cell receptor beta chain was obtained from a study of control samples from healthy donors and cancer patients. CDR1 and CDR2 (germline): MNHNS, SASEGT. Trimming removed 2 bases at V and 2 bases at J, with 12 bases between. The CDR3 is 15 residues long. Assay: immunoSEQ multiplex PCR; the TCRdb copy retains only in-frame clones and omits some. The table records some 130,000 clones, approximately 91% of them present only once. Material: blood. The chain joins TRBV6-1 to TRBJ2-5; D not resolved. This receptor was taken from a woman aged 25 to 39 in good health. The CDR3 coding sequence is TGTGCCAGCAGTGAAATTAGGCAGCGACAAGAGACCCAGTACTTC. Its protein is CASSEIRQRQETQYF.